A single sample gave rise to the 17 T cell receptor beta chains below, sequenced in a study of regulatory T cells in long-lasting Graves disease. Construction of TCR beta libraries relied on iRepertoire HTBI primers and on Arm-PCR targeting CDR3 regions. TCRdb passed the multiplex PCR reads through MiXCR, listing each CDR3 protein once. The table has roughly 530,000 distinct CDR3 sequences, roughly 15% seen once. Noted time point: newly diagnosed GD, antithyroid drugs for less than 3 months. PBMC RNA served as the TCR library source. These records were also assigned to another study, of T cells in Graves' hyperthyroidism and ophthalmopathy.

The source was peripheral blood mononuclear cells (PBMCs), collected at new diagnosis, from a patient treated with antithyroid drugs. These TCRs come from a woman aged 40-60 years with Graves disease.

This clonotype was counted between two and nine times. The V call is TRBV19, the J call TRBJ1-2; 7 nucleotides match TRBD1. The CDR3 runs 17 residues. CDR1 is LNHDA and CDR2 is SQIVND in the germline V gene (reference sequence). Germline trimming cut 4 bases from V and 0 bases from J; bases unmatched to any gene: 11. CDR3 sequence: CASSTPARGQTNYGYTF. The CDR3 nucleotides are TGTGCCAGTAGTACCCCTGCCCGGGGACAGACTAACTATGGCTACACCTTC.

This clonotype was seen a few times. V is TRBV7-3 and J is TRBJ2-1, with D perhaps matching TRBD1 (6 bases). The CDR3 has 15 amino acids. The germline gives CDR1 SGHTA, CDR2 FQGTGA. The germline V and J ends were trimmed by 0 bases and 4 bases, with 10 bases remaining between them. In DNA, the CDR3 is TGTGCCAGCAGCTTAACGGTCAGGGGATACAATGAGCAGTTCTTC. This sequence encodes CASSLTVRGYNEQFF. Using reference TRBV7-3 and TRBJ2-1 for the parts outside the CDR3, the full variable domain is GAGVSQTPSNKVTEKGKYVELRCDPISGHTALYWYRQSLGQGPEFLIYFQGTGAADDSGLPNDRFFAVRPEGSVSTLKIQRTERGDSAVYLCASSLTVRGYNEQFFGPGTRLTVL.

The table lists this clonotype with many counts. This chain connects TRBV18 to TRBJ1-1; the match to TRBD1 covers 7 bases. The CDR3 runs to 13 residues. J gave up 7 bases and V 3 bases, and 5 bases lay outside the gene matches. From germline, CDR1 is KGHSH and CDR2 LQKENI. The CDR3 DNA reads TGTGCCAGCTCACCCGGACAGGACATTGAAGCTTTCTTT. Translation: CASSPGQDIEAFF.

This clonotype showed up just a few times. The chain recombines TRBV29-1 with TRBJ1-1; D is uncertain. The V and J ends lost 4 bases and 7 bases respectively, with 10 bases between them. The CDR3 is made up of 11 amino acids. CDR1 and CDR2 (germline): SQVTM, ANQGSEA. CDR3 region: CSVGELGEAFF. In nucleotides, the CDR3 is TGCAGCGTTGGAGAGTTGGGTGAAGCTTTCTTT.

V is TRBV6-2 or TRBV6-3 and J is TRBJ1-6; a possible D gene is TRBD1 (6 bases). The CDR3 consists of 15 residues. The germline V and J ends were trimmed by 5 bases and 6 bases, with 14 bases remaining between them. The germline CDR1 and CDR2 sequences are MNHEY and SVGEGT. Here the CDR3 reads CASSVIQGLNSPLHF. The CDR3 nucleotides read TGTGCCAGCAGTGTAATACAGGGTCTTAATTCACCCCTCCACTTT.

There are many counts of this clonotype. The genes are TRBV7-8 and TRBJ1-4, with D hard to call. From germline, CDR1 is SGHVS and CDR2 FQNEAQ. The CDR3 covers 14 residues. Trimming stripped 2 bases from V and 4 bases from J, with 8 bases between. The CDR3 loop is CASSLQQVNEKLFF. The CDR3 DNA reads as TGTGCCAGCAGCTTACAACAAGTTAATGAAAAACTGTTTTTT. Using reference TRBV7-8 and TRBJ1-4 for the parts outside the CDR3, the full variable domain is GAGVSQSPRYKVAKRGQDVALRCDPISGHVSLFWYQQALGQGPEFLTYFQNEAQLDKSGLPSDRFFAERPEGSVSTLKIQRTQQEDSAVYLCASSLQQVNEKLFFGSGTQLSVL.

This clonotype was picked up many times. This chain uses TRBV6-1 with TRBJ2-3; D is uncertain. CDR3 length: 15 amino acids. Germline CDR1 reads MNHNS; CDR2 reads SASEGT. Trimming left V 6 bases short and J 5 bases short, with 18 bases between. The CDR3 protein is CASRPDLRAIDTQYF. The CDR3 nucleotides read TGTGCCAGCAGGCCGGACCTCAGAGCGATAGATACGCAGTATTTT.

This clonotype has a count of ten or more. The chain carries TRBV2 and TRBJ1-5; D is unresolved. The V gene lost 6 bases and the J gene lost 3 bases, with 12 bases spanning the gap. CDR1 and CDR2 from the germline V gene are SNHLY and FYNNEI. The CDR3 loop spans 14 amino acids. CDR3 residues: CASSPPGYNQPQHF. CDR3 DNA: TGTGCCAGCAGCCCTCCGGGGTACAATCAGCCCCAGCATTTT.

This clonotype was observed a handful of times. The J gene is TRBJ1-1, the V gene TRBV10-2; 8 bases agree with TRBD1. V trimming: 3 bases; J trimming: 5 bases; junction bases outside the gene matches: 5. CDR1 and CDR2 (germline): WSHSY, SAAADI. There are 14 residues in the CDR3. The DNA of the CDR3 is TGCGCCAGCAGTGAATACACAGGGGGTACTGAAGCTTTCTTT. Translating gives CASSEYTGGTEAFF.

There are many counts of this clonotype. The chain combines TRBV20-1 with TRBJ1-2; D unresolved. The germline gives CDR1 DFQATT, CDR2 SNEGSKA (reference sequence). Trimming removed 5 bases from V and 2 bases from J, with 9 bases in between. The CDR3 is 12 amino acids. The CDR3 sequence: CSAGELNYGYTF. The CDR3 nucleotides read TGCAGTGCTGGGGAATTAAACTATGGCTACACCTTC.

This clonotype was recorded at least ten times. The rearrangement joins TRBV2 to TRBJ2-5; possible D gene TRBD2, 6 bases. This CDR3 is built from 14 residues. V was trimmed by 0 bases and J by 7 bases, leaving 12 bases between them. Germline CDR1 reads SNHLY; CDR2 reads FYNNEI. CDR3 protein: CASSEARGGGTQYF. The CDR3 nucleotides read TGTGCCAGCAGTGAAGCGCGGGGAGGCGGGACCCAGTACTTC.

V and J are TRBV12-3 or TRBV12-4 and TRBJ1-2; D remains ambiguous. The CDR3 contains 13 residues. Trimming took off 6 bases at V and 7 bases at J, with 15 bases between the two ends. As DNA, the CDR3 is TGTGCCAGCAGACCGGGCCTCGGAGGTGGCTACACCTTC. Protein product: CASRPGLGGGYTF.

Ten or more counts support this clonotype. The rearrangement joins TRBV12-3 or TRBV12-4 to TRBJ2-4, with a possible D match to TRBD2 (6 bases). CDR3 length equals 15 residues. Trimming stripped 5 bases from V and 2 bases from J, with 13 bases between. The CDR3 region has the DNA TGTGCCAGCAGTCGCCCCGGGGGAACCAAAAACATTCAGTACTTC. It is translated as CASSRPGGTKNIQYF.

Of note for this clonotype: This may stem from a read error, because a much larger clone lies one nucleotide away. V gene TRBV2 combines with J gene TRBJ1-6, with D perhaps TRBD1 (5 bases). The CDR3 has 15 residues. CDR1 and CDR2 from the germline V gene are SNHLY and FYNNEI. The germline V and J ends were trimmed by 5 bases and 11 bases, with 19 bases remaining between them. CDR3: CASSRRGDLNPPLHF. CDR3 nucleotides: TGTGCCAGCAGTAGAAGAGGGGATCTGAATCCACCCCTCCACTTT. The full variable domain, its missing parts supplied by reference TRBV2 and TRBJ1-6, is EPEVTQTPSHQVTQMGQEVILRCVPISNHLYFYWYRQILGQKVEFLVSFYNNEISEKSEIFDDQFSVERPDGSNFTLKIRSTKLEDSAMYFCASSRRGDLNPPLHFGNGTRLTVT.

This clonotype was picked up one time. A much more abundant neighbour one base away suggests this may be a read error. The CDR3 ends on some other residue instead of the conserved phenylalanine or tryptophan, so this is likely a read error. The chain employs TRBV3-1 and TRBJ2-1; the D is unclear. CDR3 size: 16 residues. CDR1 and CDR2 (germline): LGHDT, YNNKEL (reference sequence). The V gene lost 3 bases and the J gene lost 0 bases, with 12 bases spanning the gap. The CDR3 loop is CASSQHLDTSYNEQFL. Written as DNA, the CDR3 is TGTGCCAGCAGCCAGCACCTGGATACCTCCTACAATGAGCAGTTCCTC.

The table lists this clonotype with many counts. The V and J genes are TRBV6-1 and TRBJ2-5; TRBD2 matches at 9 bases. Germline assignment: CDR1 MNHNS and CDR2 SASEGT. The CDR3 runs to 15 residues. The trim removed 7 bases at V and 0 bases at J, leaving 6 bases unmatched. The CDR3 loop is CASNERGVYQETQYF. DNA for the CDR3: TGTGCCAGCAATGAGCGGGGGGTCTACCAAGAGACCCAGTACTTC.

In its sample, this clonotype was seen a few times. The rearrangement uses TRBV5-4 and TRBJ1-1; TRBD1 is a possible D gene (5 bases). Germline values: CDR1 SGHNT, CDR2 YYREEE (reference sequence). Trimming removed 0 bases at V and 2 bases at J, with 11 bases between. The CDR3 spans 15 residues. CDR3 amino acids: CASSLAGRGNTEAFF. DNA of the CDR3: TGTGCCAGCAGCTTGGCAGGGAGGGGAAACACTGAAGCTTTCTTT.